These 19 T cell receptor beta chains originate from one sample sequenced in a study of shared clonotypes between healthy human individuals. Method: immunoSEQ multiplex PCR; TCRdb's copy keeps in-frame clones and lacks some. The sample holds millions of clones, approximately 95% seen once. Material for sequencing was naive CD4+ T cells from PBMCs. Subset of the sample: CD45RA+ positively selected. These TCRs come from a man between 18 and 29 years old in good health. Some clones in this sample may be carry-over from other donors' samples.

The rearrangement uses TRBV7-9 and TRBJ1-5; D remains ambiguous. The CDR3 length is 14 residues. V lost 5 bases to trimming and J lost 5 bases, with 13 bases between them. Germline loops: CDR1 SEHNR, CDR2 FQNEAQ (reference sequence). DNA of the CDR3: TGTGCCAGCAGCCCAAACACGGCTGATCAGCCCCAGCATTTT. It codes for CASSPNTADQPQHF.

V and J are TRBV6-5 and TRBJ1-1, with D possibly TRBD1 on 5 matching bases. This CDR3 comprises 15 residues. From germline, CDR1 is MNHEY and CDR2 SVGAGI. The V end lost 6 bases, the J end lost 2 bases, and 16 bases lay between the germline ends. CDR3 bases: TGTGCCAGCAGCTCGCTCGGGGGGATTAACACTGAAGCTTTCTTT. Its translation is CASSSLGGINTEAFF.

The J gene is TRBJ1-5, the V gene TRBV27; 8 positions match TRBD1. Germline assignment: CDR1 MNHEY and CDR2 SMNVEV (reference sequence). V gave up 4 bases and J gave up 2 bases; unmatched junction bases: 7. This CDR3 contains 16 residues. In DNA form, the CDR3 reads TGTGCCAGCAGTTCTCGGACAGGGTCGGGCAATCAGCCCCAGCATTTT. This codes for CASSSRTGSGNQPQHF.

The chain recombines TRBV30 with TRBJ1-5; D is unclear. Trimming took off 5 bases at V and 0 bases at J, with 8 bases between the two ends. The CDR3 consists of 13 residues. CDR1 and CDR2 (germline): GTSNPN, SVGIG (reference sequence). In nucleotides, the CDR3 is TGTGCCTGGCAGGCGGATAGCAATCAGCCCCAGCATTTT. This codes for CAWQADSNQPQHF.

The chain is built from TRBV2 and TRBJ2-5; D is perhaps TRBD1 (5 bases). The CDR3 spans 15 residues. The V gene lost 4 bases and the J gene lost 4 bases, with 16 bases spanning the gap. Germline V gene lookup returns CDR1 SNHLY and CDR2 FYNNEI. CDR3 nucleotide sequence: TGTGCCAGCAGTGTAGTAACCCCCCAGGGAGAGACCCAGTACTTC. Translated: CASSVVTPQGETQYF.

The J gene is TRBJ2-6, the V gene TRBV5-4; no firm D call. This CDR3 has 16 residues. Germline V lookup: CDR1 SGHNT, CDR2 YYREEE (reference sequence). Deletions cut 4 bases from V and 2 bases from J, with 13 bases between. CDR3 sequence reads: CASSPPQNTGANVLTF. CDR3 nucleotide sequence: TGTGCCAGCAGCCCACCCCAGAATACTGGGGCCAACGTCCTGACTTTC.

The chain recombines TRBV7-2 with TRBJ1-5, with 7 bases matching TRBD1. The CDR3 covers 15 residues. V trimming: 4 bases; J trimming: 4 bases; junction bases outside the gene matches: 7. Germline V gives CDR1 SGHTA, CDR2 FQGNSA. DNA of the CDR3: TGTGCCAGCAGCTCCCGGACAGGTCGGAATCAGCCCCAGCATTTT. Protein sequence: CASSSRTGRNQPQHF.

The gene calls are TRBV7-9 and TRBJ2-1; D is undetermined. The CDR3 covers 13 residues. Germline assignment: CDR1 SEHNR and CDR2 FQNEAQ (reference sequence). V lost 3 bases and J 9 bases, leaving 12 bases between the germline ends. The CDR3 here is CASSLGPGGEQFF. CDR3 bases: TGTGCCAGCAGCTTGGGCCCGGGCGGTGAGCAGTTCTTC.

This clone is a singleton in its sample. The J gene is TRBJ2-1, the V gene TRBV7-9, with TRBD2 matching 14 bases. The germline gives CDR1 SEHNR, CDR2 FQNEAQ (reference sequence). V lost 5 bases, J lost 3 bases, and 9 bases stayed unmatched. The CDR3 runs to 18 residues. CDR3 amino acids: CASSLQGLAGGFYNEQFF. The CDR3 DNA is TGTGCCAGCAGCCTTCAAGGACTAGCGGGAGGTTTCTACAATGAGCAGTTCTTC.

This clone was found a few times. The rearrangement joins TRBV25-1 to TRBJ1-3; D is ambiguous. Trimming took 2 bases from V and 3 from J, leaving 8 bases between them. CDR1 and CDR2 (germline): MGHDK, SYGVNS. CDR3 length equals 14 residues. CDR3 loop: CASSEGRVGNTIYF. CDR3 nucleotide sequence: TGTGCCAGCAGTGAAGGGAGGGTTGGAAACACCATATATTTT.

The V gene is TRBV6-6, the J gene TRBJ1-2, with a tentative D call TRBD1 (5 bases). The CDR3 spans 15 residues. V was pared by 7 bases and J by 2 bases, with 17 bases between. CDR1 is MNHNY and CDR2 is SVGAGI in the germline V gene (reference sequence). The CDR3 region has the DNA TGTGCCAGCACCCCCGGATTTGGGGCAAACTATGGCTACACCTTC. Encoded protein: CASTPGFGANYGYTF.

The J gene is TRBJ2-5, the V gene TRBV7-9, with a tentative D call TRBD1 (8 bases). The V and J ends lost 2 bases and 4 bases respectively, with 17 bases between them. The CDR3 loop spans 16 amino acids. Germline V gene sequence: CDR1 SEHNR, CDR2 FQNEAQ (reference sequence). The chain's CDR3 is CASSLNLDREGETQYF. The CDR3 DNA follows: TGTGCCAGCAGCTTAAATCTGGACAGGGAGGGAGAGACCCAGTACTTC.

V usage is TRBV7-9 and J usage is TRBJ1-3; D is perhaps TRBD1 (6 bases). From germline, CDR1 is SEHNR and CDR2 FQNEAQ (reference sequence). The length of the CDR3 is 17 residues. Trimming left V 5 bases short and J 4 bases short, with 21 bases between. CDR3 region: CASSSWDTRRSGNTIYF. DNA for the CDR3: TGTGCCAGCAGCAGCTGGGACACTCGAAGATCGGGAAACACCATATATTTT.

This clone was seen only once. The V gene is TRBV19, the J gene TRBJ1-2; D unclear. The germline gives CDR1 LNHDA, CDR2 SQIVND (reference sequence). Trimming took 0 bases from V and 2 from J, leaving 10 bases between them. The CDR3 sequence is 15 residues long. The DNA of the CDR3 is TGTGCCAGTAGTATAGATCTGGAACCCAACTATGGCTACACCTTC. The encoded protein is CASSIDLEPNYGYTF.

With regard to this clone: The same CDR3 also results from other DNA sequences found in this sample. The chain employs TRBV5-6 and TRBJ2-3; D is ambiguous. The V end was cut by 1 base, the J end by 2 bases, with 8 bases between. The germline V gene has CDR1 SGHDT and CDR2 YYEEEE. CDR3 length: 14 amino acids. For the CDR3, the DNA is TGTGCCAGCAGCTTGTTGGCATCCACAGATACGCAGTATTTT. Protein sequence: CASSLLASTDTQYF.

The chain uses TRBV15 and TRBJ2-7, with 13 bases matching TRBD2. The CDR3 is 15 residues long. The V gene end was trimmed by 4 bases and the J gene end by 7 bases; junction bases not matched to a gene: 7. CDR1 is LNHNV, CDR2 YYDKDF, per germline (reference sequence). DNA of the CDR3: TGTGCCACCAGCAAGGGACTAGCGGGGACTCGGGAGCAGTACTTC. The encoded protein is CATSKGLAGTREQYF.

The chain employs TRBV6-5 and TRBJ2-1; no clear D. The CDR3 extends over 12 amino acids. Germline V lookup: CDR1 MNHEY, CDR2 SVGAGI. V was trimmed by 5 bases and J by 6 bases, leaving 8 bases between them. This CDR3 reads CASSAGANEQFF. In DNA, the CDR3 is TGTGCCAGCAGTGCCGGCGCCAATGAGCAGTTCTTC.

The chain carries TRBV9 and TRBJ1-2, with D possibly matching TRBD1 (6 bases). CDR1 SGDLS and CDR2 YYNGEE come from the germline V gene. The CDR3 is 14 residues long. V was shortened by 0 bases and J by 8 bases, with 14 bases between the two germline ends. CDR3 in DNA: TGTGCCAGCAGCGTAGTTGGGTCAGGGGACGGCTACACCTTC. Its translation is CASSVVGSGDGYTF.

The V gene is TRBV9, the J gene TRBJ2-1; D is unresolved. Germline-derived CDR1 and CDR2 are SGDLS and YYNGEE. The V end was cut by 4 bases, the J end by 9 bases, with 14 bases between. The CDR3 is 13 amino acids. The CDR3 sequence is CASSFRETREQFF. CDR3 nucleotides: TGTGCCAGCAGCTTCCGAGAAACCCGTGAGCAGTTCTTC.